This T cell receptor (beta chain) was identified during a study of metastatic and nonmetastatic thyroid tumors. TCRdb reanalyzed the PCR reads with MiXCR. The profile shows about 12,000 clones, under 30% of them singletons. No treatment had been given to any patient before thyroid surgery. By share, this clone counts as medium-sized (0.01 to 0.1%). In germline, CDR1 is DFQATT, CDR2 SNEGSKA (reference sequence). V shed 0 bases and J 4 bases; nucleotides not matched to a gene: 6. This CDR3 contains 15 residues. This chain links TRBV20-1 with TRBJ2-7, with 10 bases lining up with TRBD2. The TCR comes from a female donor with papillary thyroid cancer or a benign thyroid nodule (not recorded which). Some clones in this sample may be carry-over from other donors' samples. The sample taken for sequencing was tumor tissue. The CDR3 DNA reads as TGCAGTGCTAGAGAGCAACTAGCGGGAAGTTACGAGCAGTACTTC. It codes for CSAREQLAGSYEQYF.